Sequencing of this T cell receptor beta chain was carried out in a study of T cells after yellow fever vaccination. This CDR3 is 18 amino acids long. Deletions cut 2 bases from V and 9 bases from J, with 26 bases between. Germline CDR1 reads KGHSH; CDR2 reads LQKENI. This clonotype was counted ten times or more. TCRdb re-called the 5' RACE reads through MiXCR, storing one row per CDR3 protein. This table has about 140,000 distinct CDR3 sequences, 5% to 7.5% appearing once. The chain joins TRBV18 to TRBJ2-1; tentative D call: TRBD1 (6 bases). The clonotype comes from a man aged 25 to 40 who received the YFV17D yellow fever vaccine. This material consisted of CD4+ T cells sorted from PBMCs, taken 10 days after the yellow fever booster vaccination. CDR3 in DNA: TGTGCCAGCTCACCAGGTTGGGACAACAGGTACACTTCGGTTGAGCAGTTCTTC. Its protein is CASSPGWDNRYTSVEQFF. Variable domain in full (rest from reference TRBV18 and TRBJ2-1): NAGVMQNPRHLVRRRGQEARLRCSPMKGHSHVYWYRQLPEEGLKFMVYLQKENIIDESGMPKERFSAEFPKEGPSILRIQQVVRGDSAAYFCASSPGWDNRYTSVEQFFGPGTRLTVL.